Listed here are 24 T cell receptor beta chains from one sample, sequenced in a study of cytomegalovirus exposure and HLA in healthy donors. Both 60 Vbeta primers and 13 Jbeta primers went into the PCR. Assay used: immunoSEQ multiplex PCR; TCRdb lists only in-frame clones, some missing. Among over 75,000 clones listed, almost 85% were seen once. Sequencing input: PBMCs. These receptors all stem from a woman in her late teens or twenties in good health and CMV-seropositive.

The rearrangement joins TRBV30 to TRBJ1-2; perhaps TRBD1 as D (5 bases). V was clipped by 3 bases and J by 2 bases, with 16 bases between them. This CDR3 region has 15 residues. The germline V gene encodes CDR1 GTSNPN and CDR2 SVGIG (reference sequence). CDR3: CAWRTPGAGNYGYTF. CDR3 in DNA: TGTGCCTGGAGGACCCCCGGGGCGGGGAACTATGGCTACACCTTC.

This chain joins TRBV30 and TRBJ1-4, with 9 bases fitting TRBD1. After removal of 1 base from V and 5 bases from J, the junction contained 5 bases not matched to a gene. There are 15 residues in the CDR3. Germline CDR1 and CDR2: GTSNPN and SVGIG (reference sequence). The CDR3 DNA follows: TGTGCCTGGAGTGCAGGGACAGGGAGGAATGAAAAACTGTTTTTT. It translates to CAWSAGTGRNEKLFF.

This clone was counted once. The V and J genes are TRBV27 and TRBJ1-5; 7 bases are a match to TRBD1. Germline V gives CDR1 MNHEY, CDR2 SMNVEV (reference sequence). V shed 3 bases, J shed 3 bases, and the junction held 2 bases outside the gene matches. CDR3 size: 14 residues. CDR3 DNA sequence: TGTGCCAGCAGTTTCGGGACAGCCAATCAGCCCCAGCATTTT. As protein: CASSFGTANQPQHF.

The chain carries TRBV7-9 and TRBJ1-2; a possible D gene is TRBD1 (5 bases). Germline V lookup: CDR1 SEHNR, CDR2 FQNEAQ (reference sequence). The CDR3 is made up of 16 amino acids. The V gene lost 7 bases and the J gene lost 0 bases, with 18 bases spanning the gap. CDR3 DNA: TGTGCCAGCACCCCGACGACTGCGACAGCTAACTATGGCTACACCTTC. Residues: CASTPTTATANYGYTF.

CDR3: CASSLSTRDRGSEQYF. CDR3 nucleotides: TGTGCCAGCTCCCTGTCCACCCGGGACAGGGGGTCCGAGCAGTACTTC. The V call is TRBV18, the J call TRBJ2-7, with 11 bases lining up with TRBD1. This CDR3 has 16 residues. CDR1 and CDR2 from the germline V gene are KGHSH and LQKENI. Trimming took 6 bases from V and 6 from J; bases not matched to a gene: 13. Drawing the rest from reference TRBV18 and TRBJ2-7, the complete variable domain is NAGVMQNPRHLVRRRGQEARLRCSPMKGHSHVYWYRQLPEEGLKFMVYLQKENIIDESGMPKERFSAEFPKEGPSILRIQQVVRGDSAAYFCASSLSTRDRGSEQYFGPGTRLTVT.

The chain employs TRBV29-1 and TRBJ1-1, with D possibly matching TRBD1 (6 bases). The CDR3 is 14 amino acids. CDR1 and CDR2 (germline): SQVTM, ANQGSEA. Deletions cut 5 bases from V and 5 bases from J, with 18 bases between. The CDR3 DNA is TGCAGCGTTAATGGGGCCTTGGGGGCGACTGAAGCTTTCTTT. This translates into CSVNGALGATEAFF. Based on the CDR3 plus reference TRBV29-1 and TRBJ1-1, the full variable domain is SAVISQKPSRDICQRGTSLTIQCQVDSQVTMMFWYRQQPGQSLTLIATANQGSEATYESGFVIDKFPISRPNLTFSTLTVSNMSPEDSSIYLCSVNGALGATEAFFGQGTRLTVV.

The count of this clone is one. The J gene is TRBJ1-1, the V gene TRBV7-3, with a weak D call TRBD1 (5 bases). Germline CDR1 is SGHTA and CDR2 is FQGTGA. V dropped 1 base and J dropped 3 bases, with 15 bases sitting between them. The CDR3 has 16 residues. The CDR3 nucleotides read TGTGCCAGCAGCTTAATGGGTTCGGGGGTGGACACTGAAGCTTTCTTT. It codes for CASSLMGSGVDTEAFF. Drawing the rest from reference TRBV7-3 and TRBJ1-1, the complete variable domain is GAGVSQTPSNKVTEKGKYVELRCDPISGHTALYWYRQSLGQGPEFLIYFQGTGAADDSGLPNDRFFAVRPEGSVSTLKIQRTERGDSAVYLCASSLMGSGVDTEAFFGQGTRLTVV.

This clone was seen a single time. The V call is TRBV7-9, the J call TRBJ1-5, with D possibly being TRBD1 (5 bases). Germline loops: CDR1 SEHNR, CDR2 FQNEAQ (reference sequence). V was shortened by 7 bases and J by 8 bases, with 21 bases between the two germline ends. This CDR3 has 15 amino acids. The CDR3 nucleotides read TGTGCCAGCACCCGGGGGGACGGGCGAGGTGAGCCCCAGCATTTT. Its translation: CASTRGDGRGEPQHF.

The CDR3 region is CASSVASGATDTQYF. For the CDR3, the DNA is TGTGCCAGCAGCGTAGCTTCAGGGGCAACAGATACGCAGTATTTT. The rearrangement links TRBV9 to TRBJ2-3; the D gene is possibly TRBD1 (6 bases). There are 15 residues in the CDR3. V was pared by 0 bases and J by 3 bases, with 11 bases between. From germline, CDR1 is SGDLS and CDR2 YYNGEE.

This sequence joins TRBV7-9 and TRBJ2-2; a possible D gene is TRBD1 (6 bases). Germline CDR1 SEHNR, CDR2 FQNEAQ (reference sequence). The CDR3 has 16 residues. With 8 bases removed from V and 3 bases from J, the gap between germline ends came to 19 bases. CDR3 in DNA: TGTGCCAGCCGACCTAGACAGGAGACCTACACCGGGGAGCTGTTTTTT. It codes for CASRPRQETYTGELFF.

The rearrangement uses TRBV4-1 and TRBJ1-2, with D possibly matching TRBD1 (5 bases). This CDR3 region has 17 residues. Per germline, CDR1 MGHRA and CDR2 YSYEKL. Trimming took 0 bases from V and 1 from J, leaving 15 bases between them. CDR3 in amino acids: CASSQDVRTNYNYGYTF. The CDR3 bases are TGCGCCAGCAGCCAAGATGTTCGGACAAATTATAACTATGGCTACACCTTC.

The rearrangement joins TRBV6-5 to TRBJ1-4; 8 bases are shared with TRBD1. The CDR3 is 14 amino acids. Germline V gene sequence: CDR1 MNHEY, CDR2 SVGAGI. Trimming cost V 4 bases and J 7 bases; bases outside gene matches: 5. CDR3 loop: CASSWTGTGEKLFF. CDR3 DNA sequence: TGTGCCAGCAGTTGGACAGGGACGGGTGAAAAACTGTTTTTT.

This chain links TRBV5-6 with TRBJ1-4; 10 nucleotides match TRBD1. The V gene's germline CDR1 is SGHDT and CDR2 YYEEEE. Trimming took 6 bases from V and 2 from J; bases not matched to a gene: 7. This CDR3 has 16 amino acids. In DNA form, the CDR3 reads TGTGCCAGCACCCCGACAGGGGGCATGACTAATGAAAAACTGTTTTTT. Translation gives CASTPTGGMTNEKLFF.

V usage is TRBV9 and J usage is TRBJ2-3; no firm D call. The CDR3 consists of 14 residues. Germline V gene data show CDR1 as SGDLS and CDR2 as YYNGEE. V was clipped by 1 base and J by 6 bases, with 12 bases between them. The CDR3 DNA sequence: TGTGCCAGCAGCGTAATGCGTAGCCCGGATACGCAGTATTTT. This sequence encodes CASSVMRSPDTQYF.

The V gene is TRBV10-2, the J gene TRBJ2-7; 7 bases are shared with TRBD2. The V gene's germline CDR1 is WSHSY and CDR2 SAAADI. V was clipped by 3 bases and J by 2 bases; unmatched bases: 7. This CDR3 comprises 15 residues. CDR3 in amino acids: CASSDVGGPTYEQYF. The CDR3 bases are TGCGCCAGCAGTGACGTGGGAGGGCCAACCTACGAGCAGTACTTC.

This chain uses TRBV13 with TRBJ1-2, with D possibly being TRBD1 (5 bases). V was pared by 5 bases and J by 2 bases, with 18 bases between. CDR1 and CDR2 from the germline V gene are PRHDT and FYEKMQ (reference sequence). The CDR3 runs to 16 residues. CDR3 DNA sequence: TGTGCCAGCAGCGATCAACTCAGGGTAATGAACTATGGCTACACCTTC. It encodes CASSDQLRVMNYGYTF.

The V and J genes are TRBV30 and TRBJ2-5, with TRBD2 matching over 8 bases. CDR3 size: 12 residues. Per germline, CDR1 GTSNPN and CDR2 SVGIG (reference sequence). J was trimmed by 5 bases and V by 4 bases; bases with no gene match: 3. In nucleotides, the CDR3 is TGTGCCTGGAATTCGGGGGGGGAGACCCAGTACTTC. Translating it yields CAWNSGGETQYF.

The CDR3 sequence: CACTINRASGNTIYF. CDR3 bases: TGTGCCTGTACTATAAACAGGGCCTCTGGAAACACCATATATTTT. J is TRBJ1-3 and V is TRBV30, with a weak D call TRBD1 (6 bases). CDR1 is GTSNPN, CDR2 SVGIG, per germline (reference sequence). The germline V and J ends were trimmed by 6 bases and 0 bases, with 15 bases remaining between them. The CDR3 is 15 amino acids.

The chain combines TRBV23-1 with TRBJ1-1, with D possibly being TRBD1 (6 bases). TRBV23-1 is known as an ORF, though its function is uncertain. There are 12 residues in the CDR3. The V and J ends lost 11 bases and 0 bases respectively, with 10 bases between them. The CDR3 coding sequence is TGCGCCTTCCACAGGGTGAACACTGAAGCTTTCTTT. Translation gives CAFHRVNTEAFF.

The chain has TRBV19 and TRBJ2-7, with TRBD2 matching over 12 bases. Looked up from germline, CDR1 is LNHDA and CDR2 is SQIVND (reference sequence). The CDR3 is 16 residues long. V lost 4 bases to trimming and J lost 0 bases; unmatched junction nucleotides: 4. DNA of the CDR3: TGTGCCAGTAGTACCCCGACTAGCGGGAGCTCCTACGAGCAGTACTTC. It is translated as CASSTPTSGSSYEQYF.

The V call is TRBV11-2, the J call TRBJ2-5, with TRBD2 identical over 12 bases. The CDR3 covers 16 residues. V lost 5 bases, J lost 3 bases, and 7 bases stayed unmatched. Germline assignment: CDR1 SGHAT and CDR2 FQNNGV. The chain's CDR3 is CASSPGTSGLEETQYF. CDR3 coding DNA: TGTGCCAGCAGCCCGGGGACTAGCGGGTTGGAAGAGACCCAGTACTTC.

The chain carries TRBV7-8 and TRBJ2-7; 11 bases line up with TRBD1. The CDR3 is made up of 14 amino acids. V gave up 5 bases and J gave up 7 bases; unmatched junction bases: 7. Germline CDR1 reads SGHVS; CDR2 reads FQNEAQ. CDR3 sequence: CASSQDRGRQEQYF. Here the CDR3 DNA reads TGTGCCAGCAGCCAGGACAGGGGGCGACAGGAGCAGTACTTC.

The CDR3 DNA is TGCGCCAGCAGCTCAGGGACAGGGGGCTCCTACGAGCAGTACTTC. Residues: CASSSGTGGSYEQYF. The genes are TRBV5-1 and TRBJ2-7, with 11 positions matching TRBD1. V gave up 3 bases and J gave up 0 bases; unmatched junction bases: 2. Germline loops: CDR1 SGHRS, CDR2 YFSETQ. This CDR3 contains 15 residues.

This clone showed up just a few times. The V and J genes are TRBV27 and TRBJ2-3; D possibly corresponds to TRBD1 (6 bases). This CDR3 spans 17 amino acids. Between the trimmed V and J ends, which lost 7 bases and 3 bases, there was a span of 23 bases. CDR1 MNHEY and CDR2 SMNVEV come from the germline V gene (reference sequence). CDR3 in amino acids: CASTTIATGHKTDTQYF. CDR3 DNA: TGTGCCAGCACTACTATAGCGACAGGCCATAAAACAGATACGCAGTATTTT.